This T cell receptor beta chain was identified during a study of shared clonotypes between healthy human individuals (TCRdb year 2020). About the study as a whole: A couple of women and a few men aged 18 to 49 years were included in the cohort. Per donor, three plates each were used for CD4 naive and CD4 memory, two for CD8 naive, and one for CD8 memory. The study deeply sequenced blood TCR repertoires of about 5 healthy adults to estimate repertoire size and the extent of clonotype sharing between individuals. To increase sequencing depth and limit assay-specific biases, different laboratories used diverse techniques to prepare libraries and sequence TCR repertoires. Leukapheresis yielded between about 0.85 and 10 billion PBMCs per donor. What the study reported, not specific to this receptor: Naive subsets generally had larger estimated clonotype richness than memory subsets did. Pairwise subsampling indicated that sequencing depth was expected to affect the degree of clonotype sharing among donors. Sampling was restricted to blood, and TCR repertoires in tissues likely differ from the TCR repertoires found in blood. The genetic and exposure-history diversity represented was limited by the small number of donors. Even with the large sequencing depth, rarefaction of the sorted-subset datasets indicated that sequencing was incomplete. Sharing across a few donors was observed for about 5% of naive CD4, around 3.5% of naive CD8, 2.3% of memory CD4, and about 0.4% of memory CD8 clonotypes. Clonotypes shared by all four sorted-subset donors showed higher generation probabilities than non-shared clonotypes.

In the case of this clone: Its antigen is still unknown. No much larger clonotype is one base removed from it; base qualities were not supplied.

Donors were healthy HIV-negative adults with no recently reported acute infections or vaccinations. Every donor was a Caucasian adult living in Nashville, Tennessee, USA. CD4+ T cells were enriched by magnetic negative selection; naive cells were then positively selected on CD45RA, and the negative fraction formed the memory subset. After blood collection by leukapheresis, PBMCs were isolated using Ficoll-Histopaque density gradient centrifugation and then cryopreserved in the vapor phase of liquid nitrogen. Analytical flow cytometry was used to check the purity and quantity of every magnetically sorted T cell population. Genomic DNA was isolated from each sorted fraction and quantified by UV absorbance on a Nanodrop 2000c. The CDR3 spans 17 residues, from the cysteine through the phenylalanine. This entry keeps only the CDR3 DNA: 51 bases, framed from base 1. V ends up 0 bases short and J 6 bases short, with an unmatched junction base count of 12. CDR1 and CDR2 were assigned from the germline V gene (reference sequence) as SGHNT and YYREEE.

Using the deep immunoSEQ assay, TCR CDR3 regions were amplified from genomic DNA by multiplex PCR. Extracted genomic DNA from each cell subset was distributed evenly across all wells of several immunoSEQ 96-well plates, and each plate was treated as a replicate. For sorted subsets, around 200 ng genomic DNA, equal to tens of thousands of T cell genomes, was loaded into each replicate PCR. Purified libraries were quantified with a Qubit 3.0 fluorometer, sized on a Bioanalyzer 2100, and re-quantified with the KAPA Library Quantification kit. Each immunoSEQ 96-well plate was sequenced on its own single-read 150-cycle Illumina NextSeq 550 flow cell. On the authors' methods: Because the immunoSEQ output held only junctional sequences and lacked quality scores, the filtering could not match the filtering applied to full-length reads. Sequences were annotated with PyIR, a Python wrapper for IgBLAST v1.9, using IMGT germline references to assign V/J genes and CDR3. Reads were filtered out if the reads had weak V/J assignments (E-value above 1e-6), no CDR3, stop codons, out-of-frame junctions, or ambiguous translated residues. V3J clonotypes were defined by identical inferred V gene, J gene, and CDR3 amino acid sequence. Percentage overlap between repertoires was calculated by dividing the number of shared unique clonotypes by the size of the smaller repertoire. Three approaches were used to assess repertoire richness: RTK rarefaction, the Chao1 estimator, and Recon v2.1 estimates of unobserved clonotypes. For all TCRbeta clonotypes obtained by the gDNA method from a few donors, generation probabilities were computed with OLGA. What TCRdb holds here is the immuneACCESS table cut down to in-frame rearrangements. Part of the clones is not present; checked against another copy, under half of the missing clones reflect an unresolved V gene, and the others are unexplained. Clone size and V and J calls were adopted from that table, with D and trimming inferred from the DNA. The sample yields about 1.4 million clones; roughly 96% were counted once. Of the sample, 1.2% is held by the ten largest clones.

The V and J genes are TRBV5-4 and TRBJ2-3; the central 8 bases match TRBD1. Sequences were obtained from naive CD4+ T cells sorted from blood. Taken with the paper, the label for cell subset or site translates to: CD45RA+ positively selected. The sequence derives from a man aged 30 to 45 in good health. The DNA sequence is given as TGTGCCAGCAGCTTGGAGCCGACAGGGGCCTTAATCGATACGCAGTATTTT. It translates to CASSLEPTGALIDTQYF.